This TCR beta chain was documented in a study of control samples from healthy donors and cancer patients. The assay was immunoSEQ multiplex PCR, and TCRdb's table has in-frame clones only and misses some. This table holds about 170,000 clones, 75% to 95% found once. A word on this clone: This same CDR3 is encoded by further DNA sequences in the sample.

Germline V lookup: CDR1 SEHNR, CDR2 FQNEAQ (reference sequence). V dropped 5 bases and J dropped 1 base, with 2 bases sitting between them. The CDR3 has 11 amino acids. The chain links TRBV7-9 to TRBJ2-5; D is ambiguous. The material sequenced was blood. The origin of this receptor is a woman in her 30s in good health. The CDR3 DNA follows: TGTGCCAGCAGCCCCCAAGAGACCCAGTACTTC. This gives the protein CASSPQETQYF.